This T cell receptor (beta chain) appears in the sequencing data of a study of blood T cell repertoires in COVID-19. Overall study: Acute and convalescent COVID-19 samples came from the United States, Italy and Spain.

Participants, about 18 to 90 years old, spanned about 26 US areas. Resolution of symptoms, clearance, or two negative PCRs was present in recovered Cohort 3 donors. Study processing details: Amplification of reference gene primers was used by the study to estimate nucleated cell counts. Generated by immunoSEQ multiplex PCR, the TCRdb table keeps only in-frame clones and is missing some. That table furnishes V, J and clone size, whereas the DNA furnished D and trimming. The table lists hundreds of thousands of clones, about 88% of them singletons. CDR3 length: 11 amino acids. Trimming took 6 bases from V and 3 from J, leaving 6 bases between them. Germline V CDR1 and CDR2: MDHEN, SYDVKM.

This TCR came from a woman aged 45 to 65 who had recovered from COVID-19. The material sequenced was PBMCs or T cells enriched from blood (not recorded which). The genes are TRBV28 and TRBJ2-7, with no clear D. CDR3 nucleotides: TGTGCCAGCAGCCGCAGCTACGAGCAGTACTTC. Protein: CASSRSYEQYF.